The 17 T cell receptor beta chains listed next were all sequenced from one sample in a study of breast tumors, draining lymph nodes, adjacent tissues. Samples came from axillary lymph nodes draining the breast cancer. MiXCR, applied by TCRdb to the multiplex PCR reads, yields one record per CDR3 protein. The sample has about 110,000 distinct CDR3 sequences; roughly 33% are singletons. Sequencing was performed on axillary lymph node tissue. These receptors all come from a female donor with breast cancer. Some clones in this sample may be carry-over from other donors' samples.

This clonotype was recorded at least ten times. The chain uses TRBV9 and TRBJ2-2, with TRBD1 matching over 9 bases. Germline assignment: CDR1 SGDLS and CDR2 YYNGEE. The CDR3 consists of 16 residues. J gave up 4 bases and V 0 bases, and 4 bases lay outside the gene matches. DNA for the CDR3: TGTGCCAGCAGCGTAGAAGGGACAGGGCTCACCGGGGAGCTGTTTTTT. It specifies CASSVEGTGLTGELFF.

This rearrangement joins TRBV7-9 to TRBJ2-4, with a possible D match to TRBD1 (6 bases). CDR3 length equals 15 residues. With 1 base removed from V and 5 bases from J, the gap between germline ends came to 12 bases. Per germline, CDR1 SEHNR and CDR2 FQNEAQ (reference sequence). As DNA, the CDR3 is TGTGCCAGCAGCTTAGGGTCGACAGGAGAAAACATTCAGTACTTC. Translating gives CASSLGSTGENIQYF.

Of note for this clonotype: The junction and the germline gene differ at one end; a read error may be behind it. The chain couples TRBV29-1 to TRBJ2-1; D is unclear. This CDR3 is 13 amino acids long. CDR1 SQVTM and CDR2 ANQGSEA come from the germline V gene. Here the CDR3 DNA reads TGCAGCTTGGCCTCCAGCTCCAACAATGAGCAGTTCTTC. It codes for CSLASSSNNEQFF.

This clonotype was seen repeatedly, ten times or more. A read error may be the cause here, since a much bigger clone is one base away. The CDR3 here is CASSFRDDEPTNEKLVF. The DNA of the CDR3 is TGCGCCAGCAGCTTTCGGGATGACGAACCCACTAATGAAAAACTGGTTTTT. This chain connects TRBV5-1 to TRBJ1-4; D is ambiguous. The germline gives CDR1 SGHRS, CDR2 YFSETQ. The CDR3 spans 17 residues. Based on the CDR3 plus reference TRBV5-1 and TRBJ1-4, the full variable domain is KAGVTQTPRYLIKTRGQQVTLSCSPISGHRSVSWYQQTPGQGLQFLFEYFSETQRNKGNFPGRFSGRQFSNSRSEMNVSTLELGDSALYLCASSFRDDEPTNEKLVFGSGTQLSVL.

As for this clonotype: At one boundary the junction diverges from the germline segment, which might be a read error. The chain joins TRBV15 to TRBJ1-4; D remains unclear. The CDR3 runs 14 residues. Germline CDR1 is LNHNV and CDR2 is YYDKDF (reference sequence). For the CDR3, the DNA is TGTGCCACCAGCAGAGATCTTGGGAGGCACCCAACCCTTTTT. This encodes CATSRDLGRHPTLF.

This chain joins TRBV3-1 and TRBJ1-1, with D possibly matching TRBD1 (5 bases). The germline CDR1 and CDR2 sequences are LGHDT and YNNKEL (reference sequence). Deletions cut 3 bases from V and 1 base from J, with 12 bases between. The CDR3 covers 15 residues. The CDR3 protein is CASSQRGSPNTEAFF. CDR3 coding DNA: TGTGCCAGCAGCCAGAGGGGATCCCCGAACACTGAAGCTTTCTTT.

The chain carries TRBV5-1 and TRBJ1-1; D is perhaps TRBD1 (6 bases). CDR3 length: 12 amino acids. Per the germline V gene, CDR1 is SGHRS and CDR2 is YFSETQ. V dropped 4 bases and J dropped 3 bases, with 7 bases sitting between them. The CDR3 loop is CASSAGDTEAFF. CDR3 coding DNA: TGCGCCAGCAGCGCAGGGGACACTGAAGCTTTCTTT.

This clonotype was seen repeatedly, ten times or more. The chain carries TRBV3-1 and TRBJ2-3; 14 positions match TRBD2. The CDR3 length is 17 residues. Germline CDR1 is LGHDT and CDR2 is YNNKEL (reference sequence). V shed 4 bases and J 3 bases; nucleotides not matched to a gene: 6. For the CDR3, the DNA is TGTGCCAGCAGCCTCCGGACTAGCGGGAGGAGGACAGATACGCAGTATTTT. Translated, it gives CASSLRTSGRRTDTQYF.

This clonotype was seen at least ten times. The rearrangement links TRBV6-2 or TRBV6-3 to TRBJ2-3, with D unresolved. Trimming removed 7 bases from V and 3 bases from J, with 14 bases in between. This CDR3 spans 14 amino acids. Looked up from germline, CDR1 is MNHEY and CDR2 is SVGEGT. The CDR3 is CASKAAAKTDTQYF. The CDR3 DNA reads TGTGCCAGCAAGGCAGCCGCTAAAACAGATACGCAGTATTTT.

About this clonotype itself: The junction departs from the called germline gene at one end, perhaps through a read error. The chain has TRBV2 and TRBJ2-7; D gene unclear. CDR1 is SNHLY, CDR2 FYNNEI, per germline. The CDR3 extends over 11 amino acids. CDR3 in DNA: TGTGCCGGCAGTGTGTCTTACGAGCAGTACTTC. Residues: CAGSVSYEQYF.

This sequence joins TRBV6-2 or TRBV6-3 and TRBJ2-7, with 10 bases lining up with TRBD2. The CDR3 runs 15 residues. The junction had 6 bases not matched to a gene; V was cut back by 5 bases and J by 2 bases. CDR1 and CDR2 (germline): MNHEY, SVGEGT. CDR3 amino acids: CASSPSGSSTYEQYF. The CDR3 coding sequence is TGTGCCAGCAGTCCTAGCGGGAGTTCAACCTACGAGCAGTACTTC.

Comments on this clonotype: A much larger clone lies one base from this, so it may be a read error. This chain connects TRBV4-2 to TRBJ2-3; TRBD1 agrees at 7 bases. The germline CDR1 and CDR2 sequences are LGHNA and YNFKEQ. V dropped 4 bases and J dropped 2; count of bases not matched to a gene: 18. The CDR3 runs 19 residues. CDR3 DNA: TGTGCCAGCAGCCCAAATTTTCCGGCAGGACAGGTGAACACAGATACGCAGTATTTT. This gives the protein CASSPNFPAGQVNTDTQYF.

This clonotype has at least ten counts. The chain carries TRBV20-1 and TRBJ2-1; perhaps TRBD2 as D (6 bases). This CDR3 has 15 amino acids. Trimming stripped 6 bases from V and 6 bases from J, with 21 bases between. Germline CDR1 DFQATT, CDR2 SNEGSKA (reference sequence). CDR3 nucleotides: TGCAGTGCAATTATCGGGAGTGGCGTGGGCAATGAGCAGTTCTTC. Its translation is CSAIIGSGVGNEQFF.

Ten or more counts support this clonotype. J is TRBJ1-6 and V is TRBV14, with 8 bases identical to TRBD1. The CDR3 runs to 17 residues. Trimming at V came to 5 bases and at J to 8 bases, leaving 14 bases not matched to a gene. Germline V gives CDR1 SGHDN, CDR2 FVKESK. DNA of the CDR3: TGTGCCAGCAGCTCCTATCCGGGCCAGGGGGCATATTCACCCCTCCACTTT. Its translation is CASSSYPGQGAYSPLHF. Full variable domain (missing parts from reference TRBV14 and TRBJ1-6): EAGVTQFPSHSVIEKGQTVTLRCDPISGHDNLYWYRRVMGKEIKFLLHFVKESKQDESGMPNNRFLAERTGGTYSTLKVQPAELEDSGVYFCASSSYPGQGAYSPLHFGNGTRLTVT.

This clonotype has at least ten counts. The V call is TRBV5-1, the J call TRBJ2-1, with D uncertain. V was pared by 0 bases and J by 12 bases, with 13 bases between. The germline gives CDR1 SGHRS, CDR2 YFSETQ. The CDR3 totals 13 residues. The CDR3 region is CASSLGQTVGQFF. The DNA for the CDR3 is TGCGCCAGCAGCTTGGGGCAGACGGTAGGGCAGTTCTTC.

In this sample, this clonotype turned up many times. This sequence joins TRBV5-8 and TRBJ1-2, with TRBD1 identical over 8 bases. CDR3 length: 14 amino acids. Trimming removed 3 bases from V and 7 bases from J; junction bases left unmatched: 8. Germline-derived CDR1 and CDR2 are SGHTS and YDEGEE. CDR3 DNA sequence: TGTGCCAGCAGCTCGTTGACAGGGGAGGGTGGCTACACCTTC. Translating it yields CASSSLTGEGGYTF. The full variable domain, with the rest looked up from reference TRBV5-8 and TRBJ1-2, is EAGVTQSPTHLIKTRGQQATLRCSPISGHTSVYWYQQALGLGLQFLLWYDEGEERNRGNFPPRFSGRQFPNYSSELNVNALELEDSALYLCASSSLTGEGGYTFGSGTRLTVV.

Ten or more counts support this clonotype. The V gene is TRBV20-1, the J gene TRBJ2-5; a weak D match, TRBD1 (7 bases). Trimming cost V 6 bases and J 6 bases, with 17 bases left between them. The CDR3 loop spans 13 amino acids. CDR1 and CDR2 from the germline V gene are DFQATT and SNEGSKA (reference sequence). CDR3 nucleotides: TGCAGTGCCCCCCGACAGGGCGGGAAGACCCAGTACTTC. Translating it yields CSAPRQGGKTQYF.